These T cell receptor beta chains were read from a single sample in a study of Ad26.COV2.S vaccination and SARS-CoV-2 variants. Profiled with immunoSEQ multiplex PCR; TCRdb holds only in-frame clones, not every one. The sample records about 87,000 clones, around 82% being singletons. This specimen was peripheral blood, taken after recovery from COVID-19. Receptors originate from a human donor who had recovered from COVID-19. Both conserved end residues are part of each CDR3. The D gene is left open where the match is weak. For some rows the clone size is stated as once, few or many, or as a class when expanded; others skip it.

abundance | d_gene | j_gene | v_gene | CDR3nt | CDR3aa
. | . | TRBJ1-2 | TRBV6-2/TRBV6-3 | TGTGCCAGCAGTTACCGCCTCGGGGGCTCTAACTATGGCTACACCTTC | CASSYRLGGSNYGYTF
medium-sized | . | TRBJ1-2 | TRBV2 | TGTGCCAGCAGTGGGGGCCCGGCGGATGGCTACACCTTC | CASSGGPADGYTF
. | TRBD2 | TRBJ2-3 | TRBV5-5 | TGTGCCAGCAGCTTCTCGGCGGGAGTGGGGACAGATACGCAGTATTTT | CASSFSAGVGTDTQYF
once | . | TRBJ2-1 | TRBV15 | TGTGCCACCAGCGCCAGTACGACCCCCTACAATGAGCAGTTCTTC | CATSASTTPYNEQFF
. | TRBD2 | TRBJ2-7 | TRBV15 | TGTGCCACCAGCAGGGAGCGGGACTCCTACGAGCAGTACTTC | CATSRERDSYEQYF
once | . | TRBJ1-1 | TRBV5-1 | TGCGCCAGCAGCTTGGCGCGTGGGGTCACTGAAGCTTTCTTT | CASSLARGVTEAFF
. | TRBD2 | TRBJ2-7 | TRBV9 | TGTGCCAGCAGCGTAGGGGGGGGGACTACAACCTACGAGCAGTACTTC | CASSVGGGTTTYEQYF
. | . | TRBJ2-6 | TRBV29-1 | TGCAGCGTTGAAGGGGACCGGGACTCCCCTGGGGCCAACGTCCTGACTTTC | CSVEGDRDSPGANVLTF
once | . | TRBJ1-2 | TRBV25-1 | TGTGCCAGCAGTGAAATCTGGGAGGTAGGCTACACCTTC | CASSEIWEVGYTF
. | TRBD2 | TRBJ2-7 | TRBV14 | TGTGCCAGCAGCCTACATCCGGGACTAGCCTCCGAGCAGTACTTC | CASSLHPGLASEQYF
. | TRBD1 | TRBJ2-1 | TRBV7-9 | TGTGCCAGCAGCGCCGGGACAGGGGTCTCCTACAATGAGCAGTTCTTC | CASSAGTGVSYNEQFF
. | TRBD1 | TRBJ2-2 | TRBV27 | TGTGCCAGTCGACCGCGTCCGGGACAGACGTACACCGGGGAGCTGTTTTTT | CASRPRPGQTYTGELFF
. | . | TRBJ2-1 | TRBV11-2 | TGTGCCAGCAGCCGACACCGGGATTACAATGAGCAGTTCTTC | CASSRHRDYNEQFF
. | TRBD1 | TRBJ1-2 | TRBV28 | TGTGCCAGCAGTTTCGGCGGGACAGGCAACTATGGCTACACCTTC | CASSFGGTGNYGYTF
. | . | TRBJ2-7 | TRBV4-1 | TGCGCCAGCAGGTCGACAGAAAACGATTACGAGCAGTACTTC | CASRSTENDYEQYF
. | . | TRBJ2-1 | TRBV12-3/TRBV12-4 | TGTGCCAGCAGTTTTAGCAATGAGCAGTTCTTC | CASSFSNEQFF
. | . | TRBJ2-2 | TRBV14 | TGTGCCAGCAGCCAAGTTCGGGCCGGGGAGCTGTTTTTT | CASSQVRAGELFF
. | . | TRBJ2-1 | TRBV27 | TGTGCCAGCAGTTCACGGACAAAACACAATGAGCAGTTCTTC | CASSSRTKHNEQFF
. | TRBD1 | TRBJ1-4 | TRBV2 | TGTGCCAGCAGTGTCGATCGGGACAGGGCCCCTTTTGGGGGTGAAAAACTGTTTTTT | CASSVDRDRAPFGGEKLFF
. | TRBD1 | TRBJ1-2 | TRBV7-2 | TGTGCCAGAGGAGGGGGCGCGGGGAATGGCTACACCTTC | CARGGGAGNGYTF
. | . | TRBJ1-5 | TRBV21-1 | TGTGCCAGCAGCCTACAGGTAATCGGTAGCAATCAGCCCCAGCATTTT | CASSLQVIGSNQPQHF
. | . | TRBJ2-1 | TRBV21-1 | TGTGCCAGCAGCAAAGCCGGACTAGCGGGAGGGCCAACTGGTGACAATGAGCAGTTCTTC | CASSKAGLAGGPTGDNEQFF
. | . | TRBJ1-1 | TRBV19 | TGTGCCAGTAGTTTGGCAGGGAAGAACACTGAAGCTTTCTTT | CASSLAGKNTEAFF
. | TRBD2 | TRBJ2-7 | TRBV28 | TGTGCCAGCAGTTTACCGACCACTCTAGGGCTAGCGGGAGGGCGTTACGAGCAGTACTTC | CASSLPTTLGLAGGRYEQYF
once | . | TRBJ1-2 | TRBV4-3 | TGCGCCAGCAGCCAAGGATCTCGGACGGACTATGGCTACACCTTC | CASSQGSRTDYGYTF
many | . | TRBJ2-1 | TRBV10-3 | TGTGCCATCACCCCAGAAGTCCCGGGATTCGGCGAGCAGTTCTTC | CAITPEVPGFGEQFF
. | . | TRBJ2-5 | TRBV2 | TGTGCCAGCAAATGGACAGCTCAGGAGACCCAGTACTTC | CASKWTAQETQYF
. | . | TRBJ2-7 | TRBV5-6 | TGTGCCAGCAGCTTTTCGCAGGGGCACCCGCCCCCCAGCTTC | CASSFSQGHPPPSF
. | . | TRBJ1-1 | TRBV4-3 | TGCGCCAGCAGCCAAAAAATGGGCCCTGGGGGAACTGAAGCTTTCTTT | CASSQKMGPGGTEAFF
. | . | TRBJ1-3 | TRBV7-2 | TGTGCCAGCAGCTTAGACCTACCTGGAAACACCATATATTTT | CASSLDLPGNTIYF
. | . | TRBJ2-1 | TRBV9 | TGTGCCAGCAGCGGTGGGGGGAAGAGAAACAATGAGCAGTTCTTC | CASSGGGKRNNEQFF
. | . | TRBJ2-3 | TRBV7-6 | TGTGCCACCCTCACAGATACGCAGTATTTT | CATLTDTQYF
. | . | TRBJ1-1 | TRBV5-1 | TGCGCCAGCAGCTTCACCCAGGGTTGGGTTTCTCGACCTGAAGCTTTCTTT | CASSFTQGWVSRPEAFF
. | TRBD1 | TRBJ2-5 | TRBV5-1 | TGCGCCAGCAGCTTAGACAGGGCAATCGGAGAGACCCAGTACTTC | CASSLDRAIGETQYF
. | TRBD1 | TRBJ1-1 | TRBV7-9 | TGTGCCAGCAGCATCCCCGGGACAGGTGGGAGCACTGAAGCTTTCTTT | CASSIPGTGGSTEAFF
. | . | TRBJ1-5 | TRBV19 | TGTGCCAGTAGTATTGCCGGCAATCAGCCCCAGCATTTT | CASSIAGNQPQHF
. | . | TRBJ2-2 | TRBV7-9 | TGTGCCAGCAGCCAAGTATCCGGGGAGCTGTTTTTT | CASSQVSGELFF
. | . | TRBJ1-2 | TRBV3-1/TRBV3-2 | TGTGCCAGCAGCCAGAATAGAGCCGGTGGCTACACCTTC | CASSQNRAGGYTF
. | TRBD1 | TRBJ1-2 | TRBV2 | TGTGCCAGCAGTGCCACAGGGGGCCCTAACGGCTACACCTTC | CASSATGGPNGYTF
once | TRBD2 | TRBJ2-3 | TRBV29-1 | TGCAGCGTACGGACTAGCGGGAGCGCAGATACGCAGTATTTT | CSVRTSGSADTQYF
. | TRBD1 | TRBJ2-7 | TRBV11-3 | TGTGCCAGCAGCAGACACAGGGGGGCCCGGGACGAGCAGTACTTC | CASSRHRGARDEQYF
. | . | TRBJ2-5 | TRBV6-5 | TGTGCCAGCGGGGTAGAGGAGACCCAGTACTTC | CASGVEETQYF
. | TRBD1 | TRBJ2-5 | TRBV6-4 | TGTGCCACCAAGAGGGACAGGGTAGAGACCCAGTACTTC | CATKRDRVETQYF
. | TRBD2 | TRBJ2-7 | TRBV19 | TGTGCCAGTAGTACCCCAGCGGGAAAGTACGAGCAGTACTTC | CASSTPAGKYEQYF
. | TRBD1 | TRBJ2-5 | TRBV7-2 | TGTGCCAGCAGCCAATGGGGGACAGGGAATGGGGAGACCCAGTACTTC | CASSQWGTGNGETQYF
. | TRBD1 | TRBJ2-5 | TRBV4-3 | TGCGCCAGCAGCCAAACCGACAGGGGGCGGGAGACCCAGTACTTC | CASSQTDRGRETQYF
. | . | TRBJ1-1 | TRBV9 | TGTGCCAGCAGCGCCAAAGGAGGGCTAGGACACACTGAAGCTTTCTTT | CASSAKGGLGHTEAFF
. | TRBD2 | TRBJ2-7 | TRBV27 | TGTGCCAGCAGGCCTAGCGGGAGCGAATCCTACGAGCAGTACTTC | CASRPSGSESYEQYF
. | . | TRBJ1-1 | TRBV5-4 | TGTGCCAGCAGCTTGGGGGCGCGGGGGACTGAAGCTTTCTTT | CASSLGARGTEAFF
few | . | TRBJ2-1 | TRBV12-5 | TGTGCTAGTGACATAGGACAGTCCTCCTACAATGAGCAGTTCTTC | CASDIGQSSYNEQFF
. | . | TRBJ1-3 | TRBV15 | TGTGCCACCAGCAGGGGGCCGGGGGCATTCGGAAACACCATATATTTT | CATSRGPGAFGNTIYF
once | . | TRBJ1-2 | TRBV3-1/TRBV3-2 | TGTGCCAGCAGCCTCCCCCTTTCGACAGGAGCTGGCTACACCTTC | CASSLPLSTGAGYTF
. | TRBD1 | TRBJ1-1 | TRBV5-4 | TGTGCCAGCAGCTATCCAACAGGGGTGAGCACTGAAGCTTTCTTT | CASSYPTGVSTEAFF
. | TRBD1 | TRBJ2-7 | TRBV7-8 | TGTGCCAGCAGCTCTGACAGGGGCGGTTACGAGCAGTACTTC | CASSSDRGGYEQYF
. | . | TRBJ2-2 | TRBV19 | TGTGCCAGTAGTATCAATGTAATGGGCCCCTCGAACACCGGGGAGCTGTTTTTT | CASSINVMGPSNTGELFF
. | . | TRBJ2-2 | TRBV6-5 | TGTGCCAGCAGTTACCATAACAGCGGGACCGGGGAGCTGTTTTTT | CASSYHNSGTGELFF
. | TRBD1 | TRBJ1-3 | TRBV7-9 | TGTGCCAGCAGCTCACAGGGGGCTGACACCATATATTTT | CASSSQGADTIYF
. | . | TRBJ2-3 | TRBV3-1/TRBV3-2 | TGTGCCAGCAGCCAAGTGAAGCCTGCCGCCGCAGATACGCAGTATTTT | CASSQVKPAAADTQYF
. | . | TRBJ1-1 | TRBV5-1 | TGCGCCAGCAGCTTGGGGGGGACGGTCGGAAGCACTGAAGCTTTCTTT | CASSLGGTVGSTEAFF
. | TRBD2 | TRBJ2-1 | TRBV5-1 | TGCGCCAGCAGCCCACCCCGGACTAGAGTTTACAATGAGCAGTTCTTC | CASSPPRTRVYNEQFF